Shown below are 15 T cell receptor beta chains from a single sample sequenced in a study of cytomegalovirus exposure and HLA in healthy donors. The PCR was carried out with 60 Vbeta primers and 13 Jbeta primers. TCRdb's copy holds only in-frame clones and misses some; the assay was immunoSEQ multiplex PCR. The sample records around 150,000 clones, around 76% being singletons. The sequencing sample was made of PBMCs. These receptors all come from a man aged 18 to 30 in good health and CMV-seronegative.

The DNA of the CDR3 is TGTGCCAGCAGTTTCGGGACAGCGTCCTACGAGCAGTACTTC. Translated: CASSFGTASYEQYF. V gene TRBV28 combines with J gene TRBJ2-7; TRBD1 matches 7 bases. J gave up 1 base and V 3 bases, and 3 bases lay outside the gene matches. Germline V gives CDR1 MDHEN, CDR2 SYDVKM. CDR3 size: 14 residues.

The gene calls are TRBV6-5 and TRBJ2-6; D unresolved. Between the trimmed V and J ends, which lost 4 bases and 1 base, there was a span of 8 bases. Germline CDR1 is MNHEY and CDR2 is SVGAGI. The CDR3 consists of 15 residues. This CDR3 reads CASSSHLSGANVLTF. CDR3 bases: TGTGCCAGCAGTTCACATTTATCTGGGGCCAACGTCCTGACTTTC.

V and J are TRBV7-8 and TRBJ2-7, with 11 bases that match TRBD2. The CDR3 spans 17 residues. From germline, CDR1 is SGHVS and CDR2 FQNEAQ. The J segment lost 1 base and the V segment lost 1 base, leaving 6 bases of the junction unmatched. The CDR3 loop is CASSLGRRLAGSYEQYF. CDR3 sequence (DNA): TGTGCCAGCAGCTTAGGACGGAGACTAGCGGGATCCTACGAGCAGTACTTC.

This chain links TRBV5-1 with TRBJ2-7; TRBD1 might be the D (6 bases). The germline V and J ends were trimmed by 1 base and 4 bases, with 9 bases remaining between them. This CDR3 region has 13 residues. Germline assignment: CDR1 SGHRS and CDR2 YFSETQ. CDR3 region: CASSLYRDYEQYF. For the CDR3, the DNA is TGCGCCAGCAGCTTGTACAGGGATTACGAGCAGTACTTC.

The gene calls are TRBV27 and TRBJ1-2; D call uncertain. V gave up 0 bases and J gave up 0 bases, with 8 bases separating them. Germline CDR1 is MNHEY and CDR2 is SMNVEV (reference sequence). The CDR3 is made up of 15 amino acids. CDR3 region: CASSLSHGANYGYTF. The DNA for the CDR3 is TGTGCCAGCAGTTTATCGCACGGGGCTAACTATGGCTACACCTTC.

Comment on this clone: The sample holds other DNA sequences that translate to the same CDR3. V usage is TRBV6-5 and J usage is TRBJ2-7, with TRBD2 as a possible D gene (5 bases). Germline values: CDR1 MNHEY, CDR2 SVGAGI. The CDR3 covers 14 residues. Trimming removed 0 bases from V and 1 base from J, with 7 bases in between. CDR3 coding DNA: TGTGCCAGCAGTTACTCGGGCGGGTCCTACGAGCAGTACTTC. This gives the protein CASSYSGGSYEQYF.

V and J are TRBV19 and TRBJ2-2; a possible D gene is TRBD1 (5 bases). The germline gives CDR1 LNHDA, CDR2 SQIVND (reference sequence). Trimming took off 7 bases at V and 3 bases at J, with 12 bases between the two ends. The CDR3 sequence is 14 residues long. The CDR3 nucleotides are TGTGCCAGTACCTCTCTGGGGCACACCGGGGAGCTGTTTTTT. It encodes CASTSLGHTGELFF.

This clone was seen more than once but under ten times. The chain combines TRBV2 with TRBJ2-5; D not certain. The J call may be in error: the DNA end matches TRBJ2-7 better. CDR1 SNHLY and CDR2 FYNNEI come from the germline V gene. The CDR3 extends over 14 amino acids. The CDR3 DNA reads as TGTGCCAGCAGTGATCAACTACCCCCCTACGAGCAGTACTTC. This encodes CASSDQLPPYEQYF.

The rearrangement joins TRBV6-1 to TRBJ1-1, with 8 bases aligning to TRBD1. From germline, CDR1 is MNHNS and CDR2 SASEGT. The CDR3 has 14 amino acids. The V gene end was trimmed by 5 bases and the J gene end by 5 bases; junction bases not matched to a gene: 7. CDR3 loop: CASSQQGVLTEAFF. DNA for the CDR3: TGTGCCAGCAGTCAACAGGGGGTCTTAACTGAAGCTTTCTTT.

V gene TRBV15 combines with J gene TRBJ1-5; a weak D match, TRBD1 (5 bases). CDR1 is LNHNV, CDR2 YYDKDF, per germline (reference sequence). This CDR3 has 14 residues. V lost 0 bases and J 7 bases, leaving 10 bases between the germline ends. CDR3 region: CATSRDRGLQPQHF. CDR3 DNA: TGTGCCACCAGCAGAGATCGGGGGTTACAGCCCCAGCATTTT.

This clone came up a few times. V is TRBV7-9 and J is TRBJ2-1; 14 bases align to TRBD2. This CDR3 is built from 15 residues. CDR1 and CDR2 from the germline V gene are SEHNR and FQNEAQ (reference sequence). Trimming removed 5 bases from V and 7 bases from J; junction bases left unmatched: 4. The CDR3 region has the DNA TGTGCCAGCAGCCCCCGGACTAGCGGGGGGAATGAGCAGTTCTTC. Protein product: CASSPRTSGGNEQFF.

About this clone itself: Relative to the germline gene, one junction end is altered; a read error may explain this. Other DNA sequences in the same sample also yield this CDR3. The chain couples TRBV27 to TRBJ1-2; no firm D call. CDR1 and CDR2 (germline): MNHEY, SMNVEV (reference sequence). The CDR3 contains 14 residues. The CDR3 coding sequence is TGTGCTAGCAGTCCTGGCACCCGGAGCTATGGCTACACCTTC. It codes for CASSPGTRSYGYTF.

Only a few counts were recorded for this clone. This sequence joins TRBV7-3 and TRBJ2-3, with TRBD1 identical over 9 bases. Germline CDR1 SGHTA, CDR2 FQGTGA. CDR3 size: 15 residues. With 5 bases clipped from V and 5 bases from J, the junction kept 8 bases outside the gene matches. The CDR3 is CASSTRTGVGDTQYF. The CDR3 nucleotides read TGTGCCAGCAGCACCCGGACAGGGGTGGGAGATACGCAGTATTTT.

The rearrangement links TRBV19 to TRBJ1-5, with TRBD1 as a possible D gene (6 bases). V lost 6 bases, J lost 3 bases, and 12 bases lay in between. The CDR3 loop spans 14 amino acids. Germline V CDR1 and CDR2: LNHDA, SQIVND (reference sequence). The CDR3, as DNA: TGTGCCAGTAGAGCAGACAGGATCAATCAGCCCCAGCATTTT. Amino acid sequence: CASRADRINQPQHF. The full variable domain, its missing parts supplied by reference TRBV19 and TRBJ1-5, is DGGITQSPKYLFRKEGQNVTLSCEQNLNHDAMYWYRQDPGQGLRLIYYSQIVNDFQKGDIAEGYSVSREKKESFPLTVTSAQKNPTAFYLCASRADRINQPQHFGDGTRLSIL.

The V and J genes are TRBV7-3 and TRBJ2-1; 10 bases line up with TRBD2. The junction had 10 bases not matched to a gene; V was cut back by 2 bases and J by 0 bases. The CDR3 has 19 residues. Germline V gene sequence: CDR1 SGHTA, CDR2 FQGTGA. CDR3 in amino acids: CASSLPLAGEINSYNEQFF. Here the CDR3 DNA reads TGTGCCAGCAGCTTACCTCTAGCGGGAGAGATTAACTCCTACAATGAGCAGTTCTTC.